This TCR beta chain originates from a study of blood T cell repertoires in COVID-19. Study as a whole: Collection of acute and convalescent COVID-19 samples took place in the United States, Italy and Spain. PBMCs, B-cell-depleted T cells, or T cells provided the cDNA or gDNA that made up the material.

Original handling: For nucleated cells, counts were estimated from reference gene primer amplification. The assay was immunoSEQ multiplex PCR, and TCRdb's table has in-frame clones only and misses some. V, J and clone size are those of that table, while D and trimming were read from the DNA. Counted here are about 140,000 clones, around 85% occurring once; the ten biggest clones make up under 3%. Germline CDR1 SGHTA, CDR2 FQGNSA. With V trimmed by 5 bases and J by 4 bases, 6 bases remained unmatched. CDR3 length equals 15 residues. Sequencing used peripheral blood. The chain joins TRBV7-2 to TRBJ2-1, with TRBD1 identical over 9 bases. The origin of this receptor is a man aged 50 to 59 with acute or convalescent COVID-19. In nucleotides, the CDR3 is TGTGCCAGCAGCCGCTCCGGGACAGGGTACAATGAGCAGTTCTTC. Translation: CASSRSGTGYNEQFF. The complete variable domain, with remaining parts taken from reference TRBV7-2 and TRBJ2-1, reads GAGVSQSPSNKVTEKGKDVELRCDPISGHTALYWYRQSLGQGLEFLIYFQGNSAPDKSGLPSDRFSAERTGGSVSTLTIQRTQQEDSAVYLCASSRSGTGYNEQFFGPGTRLTVL.